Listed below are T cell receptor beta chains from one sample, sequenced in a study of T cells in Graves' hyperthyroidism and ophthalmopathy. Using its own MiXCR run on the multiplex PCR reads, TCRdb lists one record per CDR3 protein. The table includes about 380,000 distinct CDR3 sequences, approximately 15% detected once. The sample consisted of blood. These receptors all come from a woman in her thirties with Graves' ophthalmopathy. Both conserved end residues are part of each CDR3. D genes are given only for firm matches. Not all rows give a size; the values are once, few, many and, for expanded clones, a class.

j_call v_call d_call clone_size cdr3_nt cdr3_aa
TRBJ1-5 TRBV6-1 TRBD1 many TGTGCCAGCACCACAGGGGGGCCCGATTTTTACTTACTTCATCAGCCCCAGCATTTT CASTTGGPDFYLLHQPQHF
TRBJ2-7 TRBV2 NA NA TGTGCCAGCAGTGGGCCGCAGAACATTTACTCCTACGAGCAGTACTTC CASSGPQNIYSYEQYF
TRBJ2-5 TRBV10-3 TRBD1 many TGTGCCATCGGACAGACAGGGACGGAGACCCAGTACTTC CAIGQTGTETQYF
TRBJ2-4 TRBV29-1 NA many TGCAGCGTTGACTTTGGGGGCTCAAACATTCAGTACTTC CSVDFGGSNIQYF
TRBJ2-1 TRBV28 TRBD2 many TGTGCCAGCAGTTTACCTACAATTAGCGGGGGGGTATACAATGAGCAGTTCTTC CASSLPTISGGVYNEQFF
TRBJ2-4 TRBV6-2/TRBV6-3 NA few TGTGCCAGCAGCCCAACAGAAAACATTCAGTACTTC CASSPTENIQYF
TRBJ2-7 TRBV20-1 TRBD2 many TGCAGTGCCTTACCCGTAGCGGGACGGATCTACGAGCAGTACTTC CSALPVAGRIYEQYF
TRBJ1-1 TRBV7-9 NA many TGTGCCAGCAGCTTAGCGGAATCGGGGGCGGCTTTCTTT CASSLAESGAAFF
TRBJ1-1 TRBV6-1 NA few TGTGCCAGCAGTGACCTGGGGTTACCCCATGAAGCTTTCTTT CASSDLGLPHEAFF
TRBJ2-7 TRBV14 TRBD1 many TGTGCCAGCAGCCGAAGGGACAGGGACCACGAGCAGTACTTC CASSRRDRDHEQYF
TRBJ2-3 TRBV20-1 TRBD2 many TGCAGTGCCCCCGGTGGCGGGGGGGGTTCTGGAGATACGCAGTATTTT CSAPGGGGGSGDTQYF